This T cell receptor beta chain is drawn from a study of T-cell reconstitution after alpha-beta-depleted transplantation in children. V lost 2 bases to trimming and J lost 5 bases, with 13 bases between them. The germline gives CDR1 SGHRS, CDR2 YFSETQ. The CDR3 contains 15 residues. During its preparation, the TCRbeta library received unique molecular identifiers. TCRdb fed the PCR reads into MiXCR, producing one record per CDR3 protein. The sample has approximately 510,000 distinct CDR3 sequences; 15% to 20% are singletons. This clonotype was detected a few times. The chain uses TRBV5-1 and TRBJ2-2, with D perhaps matching TRBD1 (5 bases). This clonotype was obtained from a human donor who donated a stem cell graft to a child with acute lymphoblastic leukemia. The sample was PBMCs from the stem cell graft donor, taken from the stem cell graft. This chain's CDR3 is CASSFSQGGTGELFF. Written as DNA, the CDR3 is TGCGCCAGCAGCTTTTCGCAGGGTGGAACCGGGGAGCTGTTTTTT.